Detailed here is one TCR beta chain. The antigen remains unidentified. This sample was taken from a study of Tregs in tolerant kidney transplant recipients. Study as a whole: An approximately three-day belatacept mixed lymphocyte reaction, sometimes plus 5-day graft donor restimulation, preceded CD4+CD25+CD127- sorting. Whole-study results and caveats: No direct test of biological reproducibility was done here.

This table comes from immunoSEQ multiplex PCR, and its TCRdb copy is limited to in-frame clones, with some not included. This sample yields about 44,000 clones, of which over 95% are seen a single time; 0.37% belongs to the top ten. Germline CDR1 is LNHDA and CDR2 is SQIVND (reference sequence). After removal of 4 bases from V and 7 bases from J, the junction contained 12 bases not matched to a gene. This CDR3 has 16 amino acids. Input material: Tregs from blood cultured with allogeneic cells. The receptor comes from a human donor in good health. The chain links TRBV19 to TRBJ2-2, with 7 bases aligning to TRBD2. CDR3 DNA: TGTGCCAGTAGTAAAACCACTCGACTAGCCGGCGGGGAGCTGTTTTTT. Encoded protein: CASSKTTRLAGGELFF. Filled out from reference TRBV19 and TRBJ2-2, the complete variable domain reads DGGITQSPKYLFRKEGQNVTLSCEQNLNHDAMYWYRQDPGQGLRLIYYSQIVNDFQKGDIAEGYSVSREKKESFPLTVTSAQKNPTAFYLCASSKTTRLAGGELFFGEGSRLTVL.